This T cell receptor beta chain comes out of a study of T cell repertoires in aging, cancer and after chemotherapy. Overall study: Over several months to years, re-sampled healthy donor repertoires clearly shared clones. Study conclusions and caveats: Immunological memory after chemotherapy cannot be judged from the repertoire data. Untreated cancer patients had significantly lower blood TCR diversity than age-matched healthy donors.

Amplification of TCR beta used genomic DNA extracted from peripheral blood. This clonotype qualifies as medium-sized (0.01 to 0.1%). Antigen unknown. The V segment lost 5 bases and the J segment 0 bases; nucleotides outside the gene matches: 12. The CDR3 runs to 17 residues. Germline V gene lookup returns CDR1 SEHNR and CDR2 FQNEAQ (reference sequence). A mixed TRB-A/B primer pool amplified rearranged TRB by multiplex touch-down PCR. TCRdb independently ran MiXCR on the multiplex PCR reads; one entry per CDR3 protein. The sample yields 2,500 to 3,500 distinct CDR3 sequences, 25% to 35% seen once. The source is a human donor in good health. This rearrangement joins TRBV7-9 to TRBJ2-5; 7 bases map to TRBD2. Sequencing was carried out using blood. In nucleotides, the CDR3 is TGTGCCAGCAGCCCCCGGGGTAGCGGGTACCACCAAGAGACCCAGTACTTC. Its translation is CASSPRGSGYHQETQYF. Supplemented by reference TRBV7-9 and TRBJ2-5, the full variable domain reads DTGVSQNPRHKITKRGQNVTFRCDPISEHNRLYWYRQTLGQGPEFLTYFQNEAQLEKSRLLSDRFSAERPKGSFSTLEIQRTEQGDSAMYLCASSPRGSGYHQETQYFGPGTRLLVL.